The present entry profiles one T cell receptor beta chain with its context. Its antigen is not yet known. The record has no base qualities; no much larger clone is one base away. This sample is part of a study of CD8+CD57+ T cells in acquired aplastic anemia (dated by TCRdb to about 2018). As for the study more broadly: DNA extracted from sorted CD4+ and CD8+ cells had a mean of approximately 3.4 ug, with a range of roughly 0.18 to 27.4 ug. A CD8+CD57+ expansion meant a frequency higher than the mean frequency seen in healthy subjects.

Profiling of TCR beta VDJ combinations and CDR3 sequences used genomic DNA as the template. An Illumina HiSeq 2000 was the platform used for TCR repertoire sequencing. The authors' analysis ran thus. Repertoire assessment relied on Simpson's diversity index, CDR3 size and DJ length profiles, and TRBV/TRBJ rearrangement plots. The most abundant DNA sequence in the deep sequencing data was defined as the immunodominant clone. CDR3 amino acid sequences were screened for sharing across subjects and were compared with published repertoires and the VDJdb database. Clones were called with MiXCR by TCRdb after fastp trimmed the public reads at Q25, and only in-frame beta chains were retained. Each CDR3 protein appears once, grouped with its most common genes and DNA. It is TCRdb's table, rather than the study itself, that gives the V and J calls and clone size. Here the sample has 200,000 to 300,000 distinct CDR3 sequences; 65% to 90% occur a single time. The ten largest clones capture over 35% of the sample.

From a lookup of the germline V gene, CDR1 and CDR2 are SGHRS and YFSETQ. V loses 0 bases of germline sequence and J loses 1 base, and the interval between the two ends is 11 bases. The CDR3 sequence holds 17 residues, the cysteine and phenylalanine included. This entry keeps only the CDR3 DNA: 51 bases, framed from base 1. General findings and caveats noted by the study authors: Patients and healthy controls showed no significant difference in CD8+ Simpson's diversity (P=0.060). Over 25 CD8+ CDR3 sequences were found in both patients and controls but appeared to be highly expressed in patients and within the immunodominant clones of the patients.

Expansion of CD8+CD57+ cells had been shown by flow cytometry in the patients chosen for sequencing. Severe acquired aplastic anemia was diagnosed in all patients according to International Study of Aplastic Anemia and Agranulocytosis and Camitta criteria. Patients had received no therapy at the time of blood sampling. TCR repertoires of sorted CD4+ and CD8+ blood T cells from severe aplastic anemia patients and healthy subjects were deep-sequenced in the study. In the USA, patient enrollment took place under clinicaltrials.gov protocols 00001620, 01623167, 00001397, 00071045, 00081523 and 00961064. Ficoll-Paque density gradient centrifugation was used to isolate peripheral blood mononuclear cells. Before DNA extraction, CD4+ and CD8+ T cells were sorted with FACS or magnetic beads.

The chain uses TRBV5-1 and TRBJ1-6, with TRBD1 as a weak D call on 5 bases. Input material: sorted CD4+, CD8+, or CD8+CD57+ T cells (not recorded which) from PBMCs. The sequence was collected from a human donor with aplastic anemia. The DNA sequence is TGCGCCAGCAGCTTGGGTCTCCGGACATCCTATAATTCACCCCTCCACTTT. It encodes CASSLGLRTSYNSPLHF.